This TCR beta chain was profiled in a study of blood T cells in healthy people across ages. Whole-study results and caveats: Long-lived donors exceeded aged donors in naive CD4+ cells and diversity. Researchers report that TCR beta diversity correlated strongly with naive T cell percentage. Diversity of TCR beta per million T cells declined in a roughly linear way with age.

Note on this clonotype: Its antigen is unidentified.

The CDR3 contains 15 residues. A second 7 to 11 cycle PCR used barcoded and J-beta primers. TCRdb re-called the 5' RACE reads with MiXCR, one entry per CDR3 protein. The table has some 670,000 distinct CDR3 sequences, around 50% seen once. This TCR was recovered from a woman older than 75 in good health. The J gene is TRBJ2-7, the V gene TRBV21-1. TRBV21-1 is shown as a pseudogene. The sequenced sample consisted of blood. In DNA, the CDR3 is TGTGCCAGCAGCAAAGTCGGAGCAGACCTCTACGAGCAGTACTTC. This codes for CASSKVGADLYEQYF.